These T cell receptor beta chains were read from a single sample in a study of T cell changes during pregnancy in multiple sclerosis. Using immunoSEQ multiplex PCR, the repertoire was profiled, and TCRdb retains in-frame clones only, with some absent. The sample shows 45,000 to 55,000 clones, roughly 90% of them seen only once. The source material was peripheral blood, sampled in the first trimester of pregnancy. Receptors originate from a female donor with multiple sclerosis, enrolled in a pregnancy study. Both conserved end residues are part of each CDR3. A D gene is named only where the DNA matches it firmly. Size values are once, few and many counts, or a class for expanded clones, and some rows have none.

>-|TRBD1|TRBV6-5|TRBJ1-4
CASSYSTGSSNEKLFF
TGTGCCAGCAGTTACTCGACAGGGTCCTCTAATGAAAAACTGTTTTTT
>-|TRBD2|TRBV28|TRBJ2-1
CASSSRHSGGDEQFF
TGTGCCAGCAGTTCACGTCATAGCGGGGGGGATGAGCAGTTCTTC
>-|TRBD2|TRBV9|TRBJ2-3
CASSRRTSGGVADTQYF
TGTGCCAGCAGCCGGCGGACTAGCGGGGGGGTAGCAGATACGCAGTATTTT
>-|-|TRBV18|TRBJ2-1
CASSPYTGQNEQFF
TGTGCCAGCTCACCCTATACAGGACAGAATGAGCAGTTCTTC
>once|TRBD1|TRBV5-6|TRBJ1-6
CASSLEGLTGQGYSPLHF
TGTGCCAGCAGCTTGGAGGGGCTTACGGGACAGGGGTATTCACCCCTCCACTTT
>-|TRBD1|TRBV5-5|TRBJ1-1
CASSLGPTGRISEAFF
TGTGCCAGCAGCTTGGGCCCGACAGGGCGGATCAGTGAAGCTTTCTTT
>-|-|TRBV7-2|TRBJ1-6
CASSLASGESSYNSPLHF
TGTGCCAGCAGCTTAGCATCAGGGGAGAGCTCCTATAATTCACCCCTCCACTTT
>few|-|TRBV7-2|TRBJ1-3
CASSLDRVSGNTIYF
TGTGCCAGCAGCTTAGACAGGGTGTCCGGAAACACCATATATTTT
>-|TRBD2|TRBV10-3|TRBJ2-3
CAAGGTDTQYF
TGTGCCGCGGGGGGCACAGATACGCAGTATTTT
>-|TRBD2|TRBV6-5|TRBJ2-7
CASSYPGRGGEQYF
TGTGCCAGCAGTTATCCGGGCCGGGGGGGCGAGCAGTACTTC
>once|-|TRBV9|TRBJ2-4
CASSVFGGRGNIQYF
TGTGCCAGCAGCGTATTTGGGGGACGGGGGAACATTCAGTACTTC
>once|TRBD1|TRBV2|TRBJ1-5
CASSAGGTPQHF
TGTGCCAGCAGTGCAGGGGGCACACCCCAGCATTTT
>-|-|TRBV5-4|TRBJ2-5
CASSSGKYLTFQETQYF
TGTGCCAGCAGCTCCGGGAAATACCTAACCTTCCAAGAGACCCAGTACTTC
>-|TRBD1|TRBV7-2|TRBJ1-2
CASSLADAGTGSYGYTF
TGTGCCAGCAGCTTAGCGGATGCAGGGACAGGGAGTTATGGCTACACCTTC
>-|-|TRBV19|TRBJ1-1
CASTPRGAENTEAFF
TGTGCCAGTACCCCGCGGGGGGCTGAGAACACTGAAGCTTTCTTT
>-|-|TRBV5-6|TRBJ2-7
CASSLDRDIAYEQYF
TGTGCCAGCAGCTTAGACCGGGACATTGCCTACGAGCAGTACTTC
>few|-|TRBV29-1|TRBJ1-1
CSVQGGTEAFF
TGCAGCGTTCAAGGCGGGACTGAAGCTTTCTTT
>-|-|TRBV5-8|TRBJ2-5
CASSLAPRETQYF
TGTGCCAGCAGCTTGGCCCCCCGGGAGACCCAGTACTTC
>-|-|TRBV18|TRBJ2-1
CASSPGHGKSSYNEQFF
TGTGCCAGCTCACCGGGGCATGGGAAAAGCTCCTACAATGAGCAGTTCTTC
>-|TRBD1|TRBV14|TRBJ2-3
CASSPLGTGLADTQYF
TGTGCCAGCAGCCCCCTTGGGACAGGGTTGGCAGATACGCAGTATTTT
>-|TRBD2|TRBV5-8|TRBJ2-5
CASSLLTSGGAQETQYF
TGTGCCAGCAGCTTGTTAACTAGCGGGGGGGCCCAAGAGACCCAGTACTTC
>-|TRBD1|TRBV30|TRBJ1-2
CAWGQGLGYTF
TGTGCCTGGGGACAGGGGCTCGGCTACACCTTC
>-|TRBD1|TRBV10-3|TRBJ1-2
CAVTAGTATNYGYTF
TGTGCCGTCACGGCCGGGACAGCAACTAACTATGGCTACACCTTC
>-|-|TRBV18|TRBJ1-6
CASSTDFNSPLHF
TGTGCCAGCTCCACGGACTTTAATTCACCCCTCCACTTT